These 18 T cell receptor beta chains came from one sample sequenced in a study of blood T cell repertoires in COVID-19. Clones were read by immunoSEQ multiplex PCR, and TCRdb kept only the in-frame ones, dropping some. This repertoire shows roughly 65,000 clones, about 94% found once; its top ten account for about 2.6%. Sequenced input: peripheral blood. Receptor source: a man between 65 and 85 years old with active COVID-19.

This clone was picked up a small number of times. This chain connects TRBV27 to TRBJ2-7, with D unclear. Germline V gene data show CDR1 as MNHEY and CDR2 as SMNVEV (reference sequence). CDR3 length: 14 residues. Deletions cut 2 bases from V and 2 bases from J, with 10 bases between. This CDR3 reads CASSLGQVAYEQYV. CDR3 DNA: TGTGCCAGCAGTTTAGGGCAGGTAGCCTACGAGCAGTACGTC.

CDR3 bases: TGTGCCAGCAGCATAAGACAGCCGGGGGGTCAGCCCCAGCATTTT. Translating gives CASSIRQPGGQPQHF. The chain couples TRBV21-1 to TRBJ1-5. TRBV21-1 is described as a pseudogene. The CDR3 is 15 residues long.

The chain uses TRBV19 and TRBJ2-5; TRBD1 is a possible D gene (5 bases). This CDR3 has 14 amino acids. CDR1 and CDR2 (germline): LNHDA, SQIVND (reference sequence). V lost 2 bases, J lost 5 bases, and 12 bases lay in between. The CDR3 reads CASSIRRDRETQYF. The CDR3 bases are TGTGCCAGTAGTATACGCAGGGATCGGGAGACCCAGTACTTC.

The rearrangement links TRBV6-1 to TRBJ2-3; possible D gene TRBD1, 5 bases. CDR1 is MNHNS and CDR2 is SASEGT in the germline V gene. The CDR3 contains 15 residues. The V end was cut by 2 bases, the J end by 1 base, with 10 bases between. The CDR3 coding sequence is TGTGCCAGCAGTGAAATTGGGGCCCGCACAGATACGCAGTATTTT. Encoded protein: CASSEIGARTDTQYF.

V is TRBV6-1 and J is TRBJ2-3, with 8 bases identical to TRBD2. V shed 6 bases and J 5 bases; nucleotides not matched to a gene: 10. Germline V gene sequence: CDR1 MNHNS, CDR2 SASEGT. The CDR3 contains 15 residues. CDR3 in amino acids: CASRSRGGGGDTQYF. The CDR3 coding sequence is TGTGCCAGCAGGTCTCGGGGGGGCGGTGGAGATACGCAGTATTTT.

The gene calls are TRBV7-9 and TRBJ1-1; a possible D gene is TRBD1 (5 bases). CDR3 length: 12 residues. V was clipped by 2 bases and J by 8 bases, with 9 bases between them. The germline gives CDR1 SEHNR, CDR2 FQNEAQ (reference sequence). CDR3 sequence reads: CASSLIGEEAFF. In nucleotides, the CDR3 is TGTGCCAGCAGCTTAATAGGGGAAGAAGCTTTCTTT.

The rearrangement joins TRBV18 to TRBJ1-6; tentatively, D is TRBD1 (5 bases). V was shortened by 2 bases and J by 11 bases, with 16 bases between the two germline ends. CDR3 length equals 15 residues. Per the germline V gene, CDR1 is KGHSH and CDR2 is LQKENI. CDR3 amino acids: CASSPFEEGLAPLHF. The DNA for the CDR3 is TGTGCCAGCTCACCATTCGAGGAGGGACTGGCACCCCTCCACTTT.

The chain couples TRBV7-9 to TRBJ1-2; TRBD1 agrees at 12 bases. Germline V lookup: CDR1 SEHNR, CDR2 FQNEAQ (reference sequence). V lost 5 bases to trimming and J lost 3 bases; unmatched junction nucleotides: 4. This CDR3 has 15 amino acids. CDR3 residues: CASSVGQGADYGYTF. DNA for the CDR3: TGTGCCAGCAGCGTGGGACAGGGGGCGGACTATGGCTACACCTTC.

The CDR3 loop is CASENYYGYTF. DNA for the CDR3: TGTGCCAGTGAGAACTACTATGGCTACACCTTC. The chain carries TRBV9 and TRBJ1-2; D gene unclear. Trimming took 8 bases from V and 3 from J, leaving 8 bases between them. Germline V gene sequence: CDR1 SGDLS, CDR2 YYNGEE. This CDR3 contains 11 residues.

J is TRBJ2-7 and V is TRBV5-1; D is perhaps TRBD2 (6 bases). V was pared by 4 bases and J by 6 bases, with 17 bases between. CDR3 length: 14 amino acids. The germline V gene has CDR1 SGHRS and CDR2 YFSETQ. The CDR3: CASSPGDGRVEQYF. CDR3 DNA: TGCGCCAGCAGCCCGGGGGACGGCCGCGTCGAGCAGTACTTC.

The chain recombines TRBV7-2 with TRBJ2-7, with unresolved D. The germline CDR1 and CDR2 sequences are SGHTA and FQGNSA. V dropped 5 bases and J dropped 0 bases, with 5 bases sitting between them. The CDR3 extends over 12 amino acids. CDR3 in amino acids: CASSIYSYEQYF. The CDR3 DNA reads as TGTGCCAGCAGCATTTACTCCTACGAGCAGTACTTC.

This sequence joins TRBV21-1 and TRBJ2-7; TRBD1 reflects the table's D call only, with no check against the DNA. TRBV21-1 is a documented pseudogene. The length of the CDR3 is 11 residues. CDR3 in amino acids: CASSSRTGQYV. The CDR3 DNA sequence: TGTGCCAGCAGCTCCCGGACAGGCCAGTACGTC.

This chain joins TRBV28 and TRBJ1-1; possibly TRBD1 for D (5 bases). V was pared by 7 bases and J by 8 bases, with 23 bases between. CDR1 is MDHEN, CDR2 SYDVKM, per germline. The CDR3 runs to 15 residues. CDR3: CASNPAHGPGAEAFF. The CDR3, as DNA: TGTGCCAGCAACCCAGCCCACGGCCCTGGGGCCGAAGCTTTCTTT. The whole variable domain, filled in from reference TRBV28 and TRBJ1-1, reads DVKVTQSSRYLVKRTGEKVFLECVQDMDHENMFWYRQDPGLGLRLIYFSYDVKMKEKGDIPEGYSVSREKKERFSLILESASTNQTSMYLCASNPAHGPGAEAFFGQGTRLTVV.

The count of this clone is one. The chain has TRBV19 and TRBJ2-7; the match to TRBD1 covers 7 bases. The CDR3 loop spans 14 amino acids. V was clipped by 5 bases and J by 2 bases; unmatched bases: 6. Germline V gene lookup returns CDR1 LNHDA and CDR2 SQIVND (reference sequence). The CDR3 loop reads CASSLAGGPYEQYF. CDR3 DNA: TGTGCCAGTAGTTTGGCAGGGGGACCCTACGAGCAGTACTTC.

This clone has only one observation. This CDR3 reads CASSQGGGYEQYF. The CDR3, as DNA: TGCGCCAGCAGCCAAGGTGGGGGGTACGAGCAGTACTTC. The V gene is TRBV4-3, the J gene TRBJ2-7; possibly TRBD2 for D (6 bases). The germline V gene encodes CDR1 LGHNA and CDR2 YSLEER. The CDR3 runs 13 residues. V was shortened by 1 base and J by 4 bases, with 8 bases between the two germline ends.

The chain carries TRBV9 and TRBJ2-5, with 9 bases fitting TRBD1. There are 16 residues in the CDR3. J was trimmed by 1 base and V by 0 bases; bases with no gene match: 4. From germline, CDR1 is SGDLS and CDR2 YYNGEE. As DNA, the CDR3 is TGTGCCAGCAGCGTAGCCGCGACAGGGGGCCAAGAGACCCAGTACTTC. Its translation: CASSVAATGGQETQYF.

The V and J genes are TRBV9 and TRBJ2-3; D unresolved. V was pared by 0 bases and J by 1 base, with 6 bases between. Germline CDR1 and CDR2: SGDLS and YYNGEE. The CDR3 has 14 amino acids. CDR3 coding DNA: TGTGCCAGCAGCGTAGGTCCAGGCACAGATACGCAGTATTTT. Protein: CASSVGPGTDTQYF.

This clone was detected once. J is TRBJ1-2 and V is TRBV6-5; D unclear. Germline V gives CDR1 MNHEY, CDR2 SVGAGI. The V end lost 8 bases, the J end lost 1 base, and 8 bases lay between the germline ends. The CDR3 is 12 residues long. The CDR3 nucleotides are TGTGCCAGCTACGCGGGTAACTATGGCTACACCTTC. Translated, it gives CASYAGNYGYTF.